Below are 4 T cell receptor beta chains sequenced from a single sample in a study of CXCR3-negative and CXCR3-positive naive CD8 T cells. It was by 5' RACE with UMI labels that the TRB cDNA libraries were prepared. Reprocessing the 5' RACE reads, TCRdb reports a single entry for every CDR3 protein and omits DNA. The specimen's table records approximately 37,000 distinct CDR3 sequences. Sequencing was done on a sample of memory CD8+ T cells from blood. The receptors come from a human donor in good health. Some clones in this sample may be carry-over from other donors' samples.

This chain connects TRBV20-1 to TRBJ1-2; absent DNA, TCRdb's TRBD1 call cannot be checked. CDR1 and CDR2 (germline): DFQATT, SNEGSKA (reference sequence). The CDR3 contains 11 residues. The CDR3: CSARAETAPPF.

V is TRBV6-5 and J is TRBJ2-2; TCRdb indicates TRBD1, and absent DNA this call remains unverified. There are 16 residues in the CDR3. CDR1 MNHEY and CDR2 SVGAGI come from the germline V gene. CDR3 in amino acids: CASSLTTGWNTGELFF.

This chain uses TRBV15 with TRBJ2-7; the TCRdb call, TRBD1, lacks DNA for checking. The CDR3 is 17 amino acids. Germline-derived CDR1 and CDR2 are LNHNV and YYDKDF (reference sequence). CDR3 in amino acids: CATSRPSWTGDRYEQYF. Variable domain in full (rest from reference TRBV15 and TRBJ2-7): DAMVIQNPRYQVTQFGKPVTLSCSQTLNHNVMYWYQQKSSQAPKLLFHYYDKDFNNEADTPDNFQSRRPNTSFCFLDIRSPGLGDTAMYLCATSRPSWTGDRYEQYFGPGTRLTVT.

V and J are TRBV5-1 and TRBJ1-2; TCRdb calls TRBD1, which cannot be checked without DNA. Germline CDR1 reads SGHRS; CDR2 reads YFSETQ. There are 15 residues in the CDR3. CDR3 protein: CASSSTGGDGYGYTF.